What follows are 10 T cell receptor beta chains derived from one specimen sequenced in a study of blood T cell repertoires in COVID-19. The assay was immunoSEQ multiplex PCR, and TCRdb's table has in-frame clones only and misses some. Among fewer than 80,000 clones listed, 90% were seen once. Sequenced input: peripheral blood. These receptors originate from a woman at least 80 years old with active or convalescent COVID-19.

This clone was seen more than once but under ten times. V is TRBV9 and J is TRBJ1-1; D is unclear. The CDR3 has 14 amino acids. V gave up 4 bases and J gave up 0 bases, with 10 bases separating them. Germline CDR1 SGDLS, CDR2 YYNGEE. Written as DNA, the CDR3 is TGTGCCAGCAGCTCAGGAGGCATGAACACTGAAGCTTTCTTT. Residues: CASSSGGMNTEAFF.

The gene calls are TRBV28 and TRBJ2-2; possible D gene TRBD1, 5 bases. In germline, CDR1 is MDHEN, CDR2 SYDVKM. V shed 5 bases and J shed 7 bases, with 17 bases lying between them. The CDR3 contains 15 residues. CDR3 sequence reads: CASSPGGALGGELFF. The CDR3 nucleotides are TGTGCCAGCAGTCCTGGTGGGGCCCTTGGCGGGGAGCTGTTTTTT.

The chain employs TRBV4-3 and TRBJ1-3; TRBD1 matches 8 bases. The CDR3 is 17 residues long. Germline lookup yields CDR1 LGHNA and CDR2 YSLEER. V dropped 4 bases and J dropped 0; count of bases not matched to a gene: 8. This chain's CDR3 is CASSRSGGLISGNTIYF. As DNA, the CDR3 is TGCGCCAGCAGCCGTTCAGGGGGCCTAATCTCTGGAAACACCATATATTTT.

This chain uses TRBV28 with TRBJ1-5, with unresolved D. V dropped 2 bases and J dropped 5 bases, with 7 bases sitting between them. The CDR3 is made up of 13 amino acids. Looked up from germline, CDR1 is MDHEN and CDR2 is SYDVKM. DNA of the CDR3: TGTGCCAGCAGTTTAGGGAGATATCAGCCCCAGCATTTT. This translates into CASSLGRYQPQHF.

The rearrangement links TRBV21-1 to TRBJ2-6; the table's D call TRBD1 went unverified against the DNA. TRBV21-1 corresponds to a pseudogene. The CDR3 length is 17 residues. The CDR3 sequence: CASSKEAGYSGANVLTF. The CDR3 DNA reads TGTGCCAGCAGCAAAGAGGCAGGATACTCTGGGGCCAACGTCCTGACTTTC.

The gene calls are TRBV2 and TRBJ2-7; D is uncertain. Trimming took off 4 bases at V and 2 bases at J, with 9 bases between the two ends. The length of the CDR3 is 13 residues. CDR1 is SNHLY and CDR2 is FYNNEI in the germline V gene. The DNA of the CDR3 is TGTGCCAGCAGTGGTGCGGTTACCTACGAGCAGTACTTC. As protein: CASSGAVTYEQYF.

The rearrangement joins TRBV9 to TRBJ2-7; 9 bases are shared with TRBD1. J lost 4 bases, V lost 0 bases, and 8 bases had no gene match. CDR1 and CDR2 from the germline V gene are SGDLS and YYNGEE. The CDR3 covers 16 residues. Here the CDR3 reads CASSVGIGQGKYEQYF. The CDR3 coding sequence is TGTGCCAGCAGCGTAGGTATCGGACAGGGGAAATACGAGCAGTACTTC.

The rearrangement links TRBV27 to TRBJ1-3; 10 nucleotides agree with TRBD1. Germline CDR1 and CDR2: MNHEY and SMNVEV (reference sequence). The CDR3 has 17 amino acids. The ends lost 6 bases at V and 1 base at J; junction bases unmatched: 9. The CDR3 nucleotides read TGTGCCAGCAGCCGGGACAGGGGTCCTATTTCTGGAAACACCATATATTTT. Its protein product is CASSRDRGPISGNTIYF.

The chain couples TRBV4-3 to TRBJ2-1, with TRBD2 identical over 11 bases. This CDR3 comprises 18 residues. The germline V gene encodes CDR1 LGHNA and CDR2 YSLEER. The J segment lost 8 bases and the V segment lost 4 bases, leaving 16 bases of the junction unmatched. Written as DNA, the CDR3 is TGCGCCAGCAGCCTACAGGAAGGAACGGGACTAGCGGCCGATGAGCAGTTCTTC. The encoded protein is CASSLQEGTGLAADEQFF.

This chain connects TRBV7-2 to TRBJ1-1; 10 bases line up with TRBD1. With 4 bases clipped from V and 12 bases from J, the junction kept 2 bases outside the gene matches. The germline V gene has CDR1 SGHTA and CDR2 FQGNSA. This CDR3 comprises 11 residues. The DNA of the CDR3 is TGTGCCAGCAGCTCGGGACAGGGGTCTTTCTTT. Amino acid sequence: CASSSGQGSFF.